This TCR beta chain came from a study of blood T cell repertoires in COVID-19. Original analysis: Amplification of reference gene primers provided the estimated nucleated cell counts. Data came from immunoSEQ multiplex PCR; TCRdb stores just in-frame clones and leaves some out. That table gives V, J and clone size, and the DNA gave D and trimming. The repertoire includes some 530,000 clones, 88% of them detected once, and more than 7.5% sits in the top ten. The CDR3 extends over 13 amino acids. The V gene's germline CDR1 is MNHEY and CDR2 SVGAGI. The germline V and J ends were trimmed by 0 bases and 0 bases, with 2 bases remaining between them.

This receptor was obtained from a woman in her sixties or seventies who had recovered from COVID-19. The sequencing input was PBMCs or T cells enriched from blood (not recorded which). This chain connects TRBV6-5 to TRBJ1-1; no clear D gene. The CDR3 sequence: CASSYSVNTEAFF. CDR3 coding DNA: TGTGCCAGCAGTTACTCCGTGAACACTGAAGCTTTCTTT.